This TCR beta chain was captured by sequencing in a study of T-cell reconstitution after alpha-beta-depleted transplantation in children (dated by TCRdb to about 2016). Some background on the complete study: Using TCR repertoire profiling, the study followed T-cell immune reconstitution in a quantitative way in children after TCRalphabeta/CD19-depleted allogeneic hematopoietic cell transplantation.

Per the germline V gene (reference sequence), LNHNV is the CDR1 and YYDKDF is the CDR2. Its CDR3 holds 15 amino acids, cysteine through phenylalanine. The retained sequence is limited to the CDR3, 45 bases, with the frame set at the first base. Clipping removes 5 bases from V and 7 bases from J, with 10 as the unmatched junction base count. The library was built by means of PCR. The sample was run on an Illumina HiSeq 2500. TCR libraries were prepared with molecular barcoding, using unique molecular identifiers to normalize TCRbeta repertoire quantification. TCRdb took the public reads, trimmed them with fastp at Q25, ran MiXCR for clone calling and kept in-frame beta chains. Records with the same CDR3 protein are collapsed into one entry carrying the most frequent genes and DNA. The sample table lists roughly 190,000 distinct CDR3 sequences, about 15% of them with a count of one. About 13% of the sample comes from the top ten.

This clonotype was detected ten times or more. Which antigen it targets is not known. Per-base qualities were not stored, and no clone one base away is much larger. The V gene is TRBV15 and the J gene is TRBJ2-7, and 11 junctional nucleotides match TRBD2. This TCR was sampled from a human donor who donated a stem cell graft to a child with acute lymphoblastic leukemia. Sample: PBMCs from the stem cell graft donor, taken from the stem cell graft. In nucleotide form, the sequence is TGTGCCACCAGCTCACCGGGACTAGCGGCCTCTGAGCAGTACTTC. Translated, it gives CATSSPGLAASEQYF.